These 22 T cell receptor beta chains were sequenced from one sample in a study of T cells after yellow fever vaccination. In TCRdb, the 5' RACE reads were re-called with MiXCR into one record per CDR3 protein. The profile shows about 300,000 distinct CDR3 sequences, around 10% of them singletons. The specimen comprised CD4+ T cells sorted from PBMCs, sampled 5 days after the yellow fever booster vaccination. Receptors were obtained from a man in his late teens or twenties who received the YFV17D yellow fever vaccine.

Only a few counts were recorded for this clonotype. The genes are TRBV3-1 and TRBJ1-6; D call uncertain. This CDR3 has 14 amino acids. Trimming took 2 bases from V and 8 from J, leaving 10 bases between them. Germline-derived CDR1 and CDR2 are LGHDT and YNNKEL (reference sequence). This CDR3 is CASSQSPADSPLHF. CDR3 nucleotide sequence: TGTGCCAGCAGCCAATCACCCGCGGATTCACCCCTCCACTTT.

This clonotype showed up many times. The V call is TRBV4-3, the J call TRBJ2-5; the D is unclear. The CDR3 extends over 14 amino acids. V was clipped by 0 bases and J by 4 bases, with 9 bases between them. CDR1 and CDR2 (germline): LGHNA, YSLEER. CDR3 coding DNA: TGCGCCAGCAGCCAAGATGATCTAACAGAGACCCAGTACTTC. Translating it yields CASSQDDLTETQYF.

Only a few counts were recorded for this clonotype. This sequence joins TRBV29-1 and TRBJ2-5, with D perhaps TRBD2 (5 bases). CDR1 and CDR2 from the germline V gene are SQVTM and ANQGSEA. V lost 6 bases and J lost 5, with 19 bases in between. The CDR3 spans 14 residues. The CDR3 is CSVDMGFPGETQYF. CDR3 DNA: TGCAGCGTCGACATGGGGTTCCCGGGGGAGACCCAGTACTTC.

The genes are TRBV9 and TRBJ1-6, with unresolved D. The V end lost 3 bases, the J end lost 7 bases, and 11 bases lay between the germline ends. Germline V gives CDR1 SGDLS, CDR2 YYNGEE. The CDR3 contains 14 residues. CDR3 coding DNA: TGTGCCAGCAGCGAGAGTTTGGGGAATTCACCCCTCCACTTT. Its translation is CASSESLGNSPLHF.

This chain uses TRBV11-2 with TRBJ1-2; unclear D gene. CDR3 size: 13 residues. V was pared by 8 bases and J by 6 bases, with 16 bases between. CDR1 is SGHAT, CDR2 FQNNGV, per germline. CDR3 coding DNA: TGTGCCAGCCGCCCCCAACCCGGCAATGGCTACACCTTC. Protein: CASRPQPGNGYTF.

This clonotype was detected a few times. This chain joins TRBV5-4 and TRBJ2-2; D remains unclear. The CDR3 covers 14 residues. Deletions cut 5 bases from V and 0 bases from J, with 8 bases between. Germline V CDR1 and CDR2: SGHNT, YYREEE (reference sequence). For the CDR3, the DNA is TGTGCCAGCAGTCCCCGGTCGAACACCGGGGAGCTGTTTTTT. Translation gives CASSPRSNTGELFF.

This clonotype has at least ten counts. The chain couples TRBV12-3 or TRBV12-4 to TRBJ2-1; D is unclear. V lost 4 bases and J 0 bases, leaving 13 bases between the germline ends. This CDR3 is 16 amino acids long. CDR3 sequence (DNA): TGTGCCAGCAGTTCGACTGGCAGCAGCTCCTACAATGAGCAGTTCTTC. This translates into CASSSTGSSSYNEQFF.

This sequence joins TRBV19 and TRBJ2-7; possibly TRBD2 for D (6 bases). The germline V gene encodes CDR1 LNHDA and CDR2 SQIVND (reference sequence). V lost 6 bases, J lost 5 bases, and 8 bases lay in between. This CDR3 is built from 11 residues. CDR3 region: CASSSGDEQYF. The DNA for the CDR3 is TGTGCCAGTAGCTCGGGGGACGAGCAGTACTTC.

V is TRBV29-1 and J is TRBJ2-3, with TRBD2 identical over 8 bases. The CDR3 consists of 15 residues. Losses at the gene ends were 3 bases for V and 3 bases for J; bases not matched to a gene: 8. Germline values: CDR1 SQVTM, CDR2 ANQGSEA. The DNA for the CDR3 is TGCAGCGTTGATGAGGACGGGGGGGCGACAGATACGCAGTATTTT. As protein: CSVDEDGGATDTQYF.

The chain carries TRBV7-9 and TRBJ2-7; D is undetermined. The CDR3 contains 16 residues. V gave up 1 base and J gave up 2 bases, with 15 bases separating them. Looked up from germline, CDR1 is SEHNR and CDR2 is FQNEAQ (reference sequence). The CDR3 DNA follows: TGTGCCAGCAGCTTAGGTATAGGGTTTGGAGCCTACGAGCAGTACTTC. Translated: CASSLGIGFGAYEQYF.

V gene TRBV7-2 combines with J gene TRBJ2-5; TRBD1 is a possible D gene (6 bases). V was pared by 3 bases and J by 5 bases, with 16 bases between. Per germline, CDR1 SGHTA and CDR2 FQGNSA. This CDR3 spans 15 amino acids. CDR3 sequence reads: CASSFVNREGETQYF. The CDR3 DNA is TGTGCCAGCAGCTTCGTAAACAGGGAAGGGGAGACCCAGTACTTC. Complete variable domain (other parts from reference TRBV7-2 and TRBJ2-5): GAGVSQSPSNKVTEKGKDVELRCDPISGHTALYWYRQSLGQGLEFLIYFQGNSAPDKSGLPSDRFSAERTGGSVSTLTIQRTQQEDSAVYLCASSFVNREGETQYFGPGTRLLVL.

The chain couples TRBV20-1 to TRBJ1-2; tentatively, D is TRBD1 (5 bases). Germline-derived CDR1 and CDR2 are DFQATT and SNEGSKA (reference sequence). The CDR3 loop spans 12 amino acids. V gave up 8 bases and J gave up 5 bases, with 15 bases separating them. The CDR3: CSTPAGRYGYTF. In nucleotides, the CDR3 is TGCAGTACCCCGGCAGGGAGATATGGCTACACCTTC.

This clonotype was picked up a small number of times. The chain has TRBV7-9 and TRBJ2-3; TRBD2 is a possible D gene (6 bases). This CDR3 is built from 15 residues. Germline CDR1 is SEHNR and CDR2 is FQNEAQ (reference sequence). The ends were cut back, 8 bases at V and 2 bases at J, with 17 bases in the middle. The CDR3 here is CASPTGRSYTDTQYF. The CDR3 DNA reads TGTGCCAGCCCAACGGGGAGGTCTTACACAGATACGCAGTATTTT.

The chain is built from TRBV19 and TRBJ2-3; D unclear. The CDR3 sequence is 15 residues long. V was pared by 2 bases and J by 0 bases, with 9 bases between. Germline V CDR1 and CDR2: LNHDA, SQIVND (reference sequence). The CDR3 DNA reads TGTGCCAGTAGTATATCTGGGCCAAGCACAGATACGCAGTATTTT. It is translated as CASSISGPSTDTQYF.

Many counts were recorded for this clonotype. The gene calls are TRBV12-3 or TRBV12-4 and TRBJ2-7; 7 bases match TRBD1. V shed 6 bases and J 3 bases; nucleotides not matched to a gene: 2. CDR3 length equals 12 residues. The CDR3, as DNA: TGTGCCAGCAGGGGGGACAGCTACGAGCAGTACTTC. Encoded protein: CASRGDSYEQYF.

The V call is TRBV10-3, the J call TRBJ1-2; D call uncertain. The germline V gene has CDR1 ENHRY and CDR2 SYGVKD. The CDR3 spans 12 residues. Trimming removed 3 bases from V and 8 bases from J, with 10 bases in between. The DNA for the CDR3 is TGTGCCATCAGTGAATCGGGGATGGGCTACACCTTC. Protein product: CAISESGMGYTF.

This chain connects TRBV7-9 to TRBJ2-3; unclear D gene. This CDR3 region has 14 residues. Germline CDR1 is SEHNR and CDR2 is FQNEAQ (reference sequence). Trimming left V 0 bases short and J 6 bases short, with 10 bases between. CDR3 sequence (DNA): TGTGCCAGCAGCTTAGCGGTCTCTCGGGATACGCAGTATTTT. Translated: CASSLAVSRDTQYF.

The chain employs TRBV12-3 or TRBV12-4 and TRBJ1-5; the match to TRBD1 covers 7 bases. The CDR3 is 16 amino acids. Trimming at V came to 7 bases and at J to 7 bases, leaving 16 bases not matched to a gene. The CDR3 reads CASMEYVGGADQPQHF. DNA for the CDR3: TGTGCCAGCATGGAGTATGTAGGGGGCGCTGACCAGCCCCAGCATTTT.

This clonotype has only a few counts. This chain's CDR3 is CASRGGGGKNIQYF. The CDR3 region has the DNA TGTGCCAGCAGAGGAGGCGGGGGAAAAAACATTCAGTACTTC. The V and J genes are TRBV6-4 and TRBJ2-4; 7 nucleotides line up with TRBD2. Germline CDR1 and CDR2: MRHNA and SNTAGT. The CDR3 is 14 amino acids. V shed 6 bases and J 4 bases; nucleotides not matched to a gene: 6.

In its sample, this clonotype was seen many times. The CDR3 DNA reads TGTGCCAGCAGCTTGGGACTTCTCTCTGGAAACACCATATATTTT. It specifies CASSLGLLSGNTIYF. V gene TRBV5-5 combines with J gene TRBJ1-3; D not certain. The CDR3 is 15 residues long. V was cut by 0 bases and J by 0 bases, with 7 bases left in between. Germline V lookup: CDR1 SGHKS, CDR2 YYEKEE (reference sequence).

The sample holds a few counts of this clonotype. DNA for the CDR3: TGCAGTGCGCGAGCGTACTCCTACAATGAGCAGTTCTTC. It codes for CSARAYSYNEQFF. V usage is TRBV20-1 and J usage is TRBJ2-1; D is undetermined. CDR3 length equals 13 residues. V was cut by 6 bases and J by 0 bases, with 9 bases left in between. Germline CDR1 reads DFQATT; CDR2 reads SNEGSKA (reference sequence).

This clonotype was recorded a few times. This chain links TRBV7-2 with TRBJ2-3; tentatively, D is TRBD2 (6 bases). Germline V CDR1 and CDR2: SGHTA, FQGNSA. The ends were cut back, 3 bases at V and 8 bases at J, with 9 bases in the middle. This CDR3 has 12 residues. Here the CDR3 DNA reads TGTGCCAGCAGCTTTAGCGGCACTACGCAGTATTTT. Translated: CASSFSGTTQYF.